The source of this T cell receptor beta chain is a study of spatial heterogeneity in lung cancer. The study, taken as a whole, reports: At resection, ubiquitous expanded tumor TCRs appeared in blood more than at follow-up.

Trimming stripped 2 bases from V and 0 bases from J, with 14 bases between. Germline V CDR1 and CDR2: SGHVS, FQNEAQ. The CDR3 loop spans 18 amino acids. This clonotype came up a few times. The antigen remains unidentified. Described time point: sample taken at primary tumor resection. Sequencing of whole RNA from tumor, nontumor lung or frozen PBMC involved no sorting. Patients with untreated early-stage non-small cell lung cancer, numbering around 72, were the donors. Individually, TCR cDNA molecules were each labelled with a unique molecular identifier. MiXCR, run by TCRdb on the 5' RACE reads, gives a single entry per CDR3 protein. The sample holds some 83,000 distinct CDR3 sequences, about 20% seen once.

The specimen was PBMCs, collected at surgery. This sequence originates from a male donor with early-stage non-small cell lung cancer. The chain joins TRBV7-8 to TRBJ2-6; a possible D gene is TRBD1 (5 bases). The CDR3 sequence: CASSLRWRQSSGANVLTF. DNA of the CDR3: TGTGCCAGCAGCTTAAGGTGGCGACAGAGCTCTGGGGCCAACGTCCTGACTTTC. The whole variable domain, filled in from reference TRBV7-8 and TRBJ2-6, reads GAGVSQSPRYKVAKRGQDVALRCDPISGHVSLFWYQQALGQGPEFLTYFQNEAQLDKSGLPSDRFFAERPEGSVSTLKIQRTQQEDSAVYLCASSLRWRQSSGANVLTFGAGSRLTVL.